The sample holds many counts of the clone carrying this T cell receptor (beta chain). This sample is drawn from a study of breast tumors, draining lymph nodes, adjacent tissues. Breast cancer patients provided tissue from their axillary draining lymph nodes. The V gene's germline CDR1 is DFQATT and CDR2 SNEGSKA (reference sequence). The V end was cut by 1 base, the J end by 1 base, with 21 bases between. The CDR3 contains 18 residues. TCRdb used MiXCR to reprocess the multiplex PCR reads, holding one entry per CDR3 protein. The sample has approximately 300,000 distinct CDR3 sequences, around 31% seen once.

The source is a female donor with breast cancer. Some clones in this sample may be carry-over from other donors' samples. This chain connects TRBV20-1 to TRBJ2-3; no definite D call. Sequencing used axillary lymph node tissue. The CDR3 is CSARGLPIWDGGTDTQYF. In DNA form, the CDR3 reads TGCAGTGCTAGAGGATTACCCATCTGGGATGGGGGCACAGATACGCAGTATTTT.